This TCR beta chain was obtained from a study of early T cells in non-severe SARS-CoV-2 infection. Attached unique molecular identifiers marked individual cDNA molecules. TCRdb reprocessed the 5' RACE reads via MiXCR and lists one record per CDR3 protein. Of about 22,000 distinct CDR3 sequences in the sample, 3% to 4% were seen once. This clonotype has a count of ten or more. Its antigen is not identified. Overall study findings and caveats: Sequences matched to VDJdb favored anti-spike CD8 responses, while private and CD4 specificities were missed.

The receptor comes from an adult who was a healthcare worker with PCR-confirmed SARS-CoV-2 infection or an uninfected control (not recorded which). The sequenced sample was whole blood.

The CDR3 bases are TGTGCCAGCAGCGTAGGGCAGGGTGGCGAGCAGTACTTC. Translating gives CASSVGQGGEQYF. This chain links TRBV9 with TRBJ2-7, with D maybe TRBD1 (5 bases). Germline V gene data show CDR1 as SGDLS and CDR2 as YYNGEE. The CDR3 is made up of 13 amino acids. Deletions cut 0 bases from V and 6 bases from J, with 10 bases between.